A single sample gave rise to the 27 T cell receptor beta chains below, sequenced in a study of shared clonotypes between healthy human individuals. The method was immunoSEQ multiplex PCR; TCRdb's version includes in-frame clones alone and lacks a portion of them. The table has 2,500,000 or so clones, roughly nine tenths seen once. The sequenced sample was naive CD4+ T cells sorted from blood. Indicated subset: CD45RA+ positively selected. These receptors originate from a man aged 18-30 years in good health.

This chain links TRBV10-3 with TRBJ2-1; 8 nucleotides match TRBD1. The germline V gene encodes CDR1 ENHRY and CDR2 SYGVKD. The CDR3 consists of 13 residues. The V gene end was trimmed by 10 bases and the J gene end by 5 bases; junction bases not matched to a gene: 7. CDR3 amino acids: CATSEDRDNEQFF. CDR3 nucleotide sequence: TGTGCCACGTCCGAGGACAGGGACAATGAGCAGTTCTTC.

This clone was recorded only once. V gene TRBV19 combines with J gene TRBJ2-7, with 13 bases matching TRBD2. V lost 5 bases, J lost 0 bases, and 1 base stayed unmatched. The CDR3 length is 15 residues. Germline CDR1 and CDR2: LNHDA and SQIVND (reference sequence). For the CDR3, the DNA is TGTGCCAGTAGTGGACTAGCGGGAGACTCCTACGAGCAGTACTTC. Protein product: CASSGLAGDSYEQYF.

This clone was seen a handful of times. This chain connects TRBV5-6 to TRBJ1-1; 7 bases are a match to TRBD1. The CDR3 totals 15 residues. The germline gives CDR1 SGHDT, CDR2 YYEEEE. Trimming at V came to 3 bases and at J to 1 base, leaving 6 bases not matched to a gene. The chain's CDR3 is CASSSTGRGNTEAFF. DNA of the CDR3: TGTGCCAGCAGCTCGACAGGGAGAGGGAACACTGAAGCTTTCTTT.

V usage is TRBV5-4 and J usage is TRBJ2-1; TRBD1 might be the D (6 bases). Trimming removed 4 bases from V and 5 bases from J, with 10 bases in between. CDR1 is SGHNT, CDR2 YYREEE, per germline (reference sequence). CDR3 length equals 13 residues. CDR3 protein: CASSPGQNNEQFF. The CDR3 nucleotides are TGTGCCAGCAGCCCCGGACAGAACAATGAGCAGTTCTTC.

The rearrangement joins TRBV14 to TRBJ2-7; perhaps TRBD1 as D (5 bases). The CDR3 length is 13 residues. V gave up 3 bases and J gave up 6 bases, with 12 bases separating them. CDR1 is SGHDN, CDR2 FVKESK, per germline. Here the CDR3 DNA reads TGTGCCAGCAGCCATGGGCAGGGTCTCGAGCAGTACTTC. This codes for CASSHGQGLEQYF. The variable domain in full, completed from reference TRBV14 and TRBJ2-7, reads EAGVTQFPSHSVIEKGQTVTLRCDPISGHDNLYWYRRVMGKEIKFLLHFVKESKQDESGMPNNRFLAERTGGTYSTLKVQPAELEDSGVYFCASSHGQGLEQYFGPGTRLTVT.

The chain combines TRBV29-1 with TRBJ2-3, with D unresolved. V dropped 3 bases and J dropped 0 bases, with 7 bases sitting between them. The CDR3 contains 13 residues. Germline CDR1 is SQVTM and CDR2 is ANQGSEA. The CDR3 sequence: CSVDTGSTDTQYF. The CDR3 bases are TGCAGCGTTGATACGGGTAGCACAGATACGCAGTATTTT.

The V gene is TRBV19, the J gene TRBJ2-5; no firm D call. V was shortened by 6 bases and J by 5 bases, with 22 bases between the two germline ends. The V gene's germline CDR1 is LNHDA and CDR2 SQIVND (reference sequence). The CDR3 extends over 16 amino acids. The CDR3 DNA is TGTGCCAGTAGCGGACGGATGGTGGAGCATACCGAGACCCAGTACTTC. The encoded protein is CASSGRMVEHTETQYF.

This chain joins TRBV7-9 and TRBJ2-7, with TRBD1 matching over 10 bases. Germline values: CDR1 SEHNR, CDR2 FQNEAQ (reference sequence). The CDR3 runs 16 residues. The V gene end was trimmed by 5 bases and the J gene end by 10 bases; junction bases not matched to a gene: 17. The CDR3 loop reads CASSNSGTGALSLQYF. CDR3 bases: TGTGCCAGCAGCAACTCCGGGACAGGGGCACTCTCCCTACAGTACTTC.

This rearrangement joins TRBV20-1 to TRBJ1-2; D remains unclear. Germline values: CDR1 DFQATT, CDR2 SNEGSKA (reference sequence). This CDR3 spans 11 amino acids. V dropped 5 bases and J dropped 2 bases, with 6 bases sitting between them. This chain's CDR3 is CSALANYGYTF. The CDR3 DNA reads as TGCAGTGCTCTAGCGAACTATGGCTACACCTTC.

V gene TRBV5-4 combines with J gene TRBJ2-1, with 7 bases fitting TRBD1. J lost 8 bases, V lost 6 bases, and 17 bases had no gene match. This CDR3 spans 16 amino acids. The germline V gene has CDR1 SGHNT and CDR2 YYREEE (reference sequence). DNA of the CDR3: TGTGCCAGCACCCGCGGACAGGCGAGAATTGGCGATGAGCAGTTCTTC. Translating it yields CASTRGQARIGDEQFF.

J is TRBJ1-6 and V is TRBV7-2; D gene uncertain. Trimming pared 5 bases from V and 5 bases from J, leaving 10 bases between. The length of the CDR3 is 14 residues. CDR1 and CDR2 from the germline V gene are SGHTA and FQGNSA. CDR3 residues: CASSRPDNNSPLHF. In DNA form, the CDR3 reads TGTGCCAGCAGCCGACCCGATAATAATTCACCCCTCCACTTT.

This clone was seen a handful of times. This sequence joins TRBV5-1 and TRBJ2-3, with 13 positions matching TRBD2. The V gene end was trimmed by 3 bases and the J gene end by 4 bases; junction bases not matched to a gene: 5. The CDR3 loop spans 16 amino acids. Germline-derived CDR1 and CDR2 are SGHRS and YFSETQ. CDR3 sequence reads: CASSSRTSGSADTQYF. In nucleotides, the CDR3 is TGCGCCAGCAGCTCCAGGACTAGCGGGAGCGCAGATACGCAGTATTTT. Full variable domain (missing parts from reference TRBV5-1 and TRBJ2-3): KAGVTQTPRYLIKTRGQQVTLSCSPISGHRSVSWYQQTPGQGLQFLFEYFSETQRNKGNFPGRFSGRQFSNSRSEMNVSTLELGDSALYLCASSSRTSGSADTQYFGPGTRLTVL.

On this clone: At the DNA level, this CDR3 is encoded by other sequences in the same sample as well. This rearrangement joins TRBV5-5 to TRBJ2-5, with 11 bases lining up with TRBD2. V lost 0 bases and J lost 5; bases outside the gene matches: 3. The CDR3 totals 15 residues. Germline V lookup: CDR1 SGHKS, CDR2 YYEKEE (reference sequence). CDR3 sequence: CASSLEASGRETQYF. Written as DNA, the CDR3 is TGTGCCAGCAGCTTGGAGGCTAGCGGGAGGGAGACCCAGTACTTC.

The gene calls are TRBV5-1 and TRBJ2-3, with D maybe TRBD1 (6 bases). The V gene lost 4 bases and the J gene lost 4 bases, with 13 bases spanning the gap. The CDR3 is made up of 14 amino acids. Germline CDR1 and CDR2: SGHRS and YFSETQ. CDR3 in amino acids: CASSPLPGADTQYF. As DNA, the CDR3 is TGCGCCAGCAGCCCCTTACCAGGGGCAGATACGCAGTATTTT.

The chain employs TRBV11-2 and TRBJ2-1; D is ambiguous. The CDR3 sequence is 13 residues long. The ends were cut back, 0 bases at V and 13 bases at J, with 13 bases in the middle. Germline CDR1 and CDR2: SGHAT and FQNNGV. CDR3: CASSLEFVQHQFF. The CDR3, as DNA: TGTGCCAGCAGCTTAGAGTTTGTACAGCACCAGTTCTTC.

The chain is built from TRBV15 and TRBJ1-2, with D maybe TRBD1 (5 bases). The CDR3 is 16 residues long. V was clipped by 1 base and J by 4 bases, with 16 bases between them. The germline gives CDR1 LNHNV, CDR2 YYDKDF (reference sequence). The CDR3 DNA sequence: TGTGCCACCAGCAGAGGCGAAGGGGTAACTTCCTATGGCTACACCTTC. Translation gives CATSRGEGVTSYGYTF.

This chain connects TRBV5-8 to TRBJ1-4, with 7 bases identical to TRBD1. Per the germline V gene, CDR1 is SGHTS and CDR2 is YDEGEE. The CDR3 contains 14 residues. The J segment lost 5 bases and the V segment lost 0 bases, leaving 1 base of the junction unmatched. The CDR3 nucleotides are TGTGCCAGCAGCTTGGGCAGGGGGAATGAAAAACTGTTTTTT. Translated: CASSLGRGNEKLFF.

The V gene is TRBV5-6, the J gene TRBJ2-7; 9 bases agree with TRBD1. This CDR3 is built from 15 residues. The germline CDR1 and CDR2 sequences are SGHDT and YYEEEE. The V gene end was trimmed by 4 bases and the J gene end by 1 base; junction bases not matched to a gene: 6. The chain's CDR3 is CASSPRTGASYEQYF. The CDR3 region has the DNA TGTGCCAGCAGCCCACGGACAGGGGCTTCCTACGAGCAGTACTTC.

This clone appeared a single time. The rearrangement uses TRBV11-2 and TRBJ1-1; perhaps TRBD1 as D (6 bases). This CDR3 contains 16 residues. Per the germline V gene, CDR1 is SGHAT and CDR2 is FQNNGV. V was cut by 7 bases and J by 10 bases, with 28 bases left in between. For the CDR3, the DNA is TGTGCCAGCACTCAAAATTCGCCCCCCTTAGGGGGGGGAGCTTTCTTT. This translates into CASTQNSPPLGGGAFF.

This clone was counted between two and nine times. In the same sample, other DNA sequences code for this CDR3. The chain joins TRBV9 to TRBJ2-2, with 7 bases fitting TRBD2. This CDR3 has 15 residues. V gave up 2 bases and J gave up 0 bases; unmatched junction bases: 1. Germline CDR1 reads SGDLS; CDR2 reads YYNGEE. CDR3 nucleotide sequence: TGTGCCAGCAGCGTCACTAGCGCGAACACCGGGGAGCTGTTTTTT. Amino acid sequence: CASSVTSANTGELFF.

The rearrangement uses TRBV9 and TRBJ2-6; D ambiguous. This CDR3 region has 13 residues. Germline assignment: CDR1 SGDLS and CDR2 YYNGEE. Trimming shortened V by 4 bases and J by 4 bases, and 6 bases separated the two germline ends. CDR3 in amino acids: CASSPSGANVLTF. CDR3 bases: TGTGCCAGCAGCCCAAGCGGGGCCAACGTCCTGACTTTC.

The chain recombines TRBV2 with TRBJ1-1; D is unclear. Trimming cost V 5 bases and J 2 bases, with 6 bases left between them. CDR1 SNHLY and CDR2 FYNNEI come from the germline V gene. This CDR3 has 12 residues. The DNA of the CDR3 is TGTGCCAGCAGTTGGATTAACACTGAAGCTTTCTTT. It translates to CASSWINTEAFF.

The genes are TRBV6-5 and TRBJ2-1, with TRBD2 matching over 8 bases. The CDR3 runs to 15 residues. Trimming removed 5 bases from V and 6 bases from J; junction bases left unmatched: 9. CDR1 MNHEY and CDR2 SVGAGI come from the germline V gene. This CDR3 is CASSRPGTRLNEQFF. DNA of the CDR3: TGTGCCAGCAGTCGACCCGGGACTAGACTCAATGAGCAGTTCTTC.

Here the CDR3 reads CASSDRGGSPLHF. CDR3 nucleotide sequence: TGTGCCAGCAGTGACAGGGGAGGTTCACCCCTCCACTTT. The chain employs TRBV6-4 and TRBJ1-6, with TRBD1 as a possible D gene (5 bases). Germline CDR1 and CDR2: MRHNA and SNTAGT. The CDR3 length is 13 residues. The V end was cut by 2 bases, the J end by 9 bases, with 8 bases between.

This chain joins TRBV7-2 and TRBJ2-3; D is undetermined. With 5 bases removed from V and 12 bases from J, the gap between germline ends came to 24 bases. The CDR3 sequence is 15 residues long. Germline CDR1 SGHTA, CDR2 FQGNSA. CDR3 DNA sequence: TGTGCCAGCAGCGTGGCAGCGAAGCGCTTAGCACACCAGTATTTT. It encodes CASSVAAKRLAHQYF.

V is TRBV7-9 and J is TRBJ2-1; weak D call: TRBD1 (6 bases). Trimming cost V 4 bases and J 6 bases, with 19 bases left between them. The V gene's germline CDR1 is SEHNR and CDR2 FQNEAQ (reference sequence). The length of the CDR3 is 16 residues. CDR3 DNA: TGTGCCAGCAGCTCAGGAGACAGGACTGCACCCAATGAGCAGTTCTTC. It encodes CASSSGDRTAPNEQFF.

V gene TRBV7-2 combines with J gene TRBJ1-4, with D possibly TRBD1 on 5 matching bases. This CDR3 has 14 residues. CDR1 and CDR2 from the germline V gene are SGHTA and FQGNSA. Trimming removed 7 bases at V and 4 bases at J, with 13 bases between. CDR3 sequence reads: CASKFRDGNEKLFF. The DNA of the CDR3 is TGTGCCAGCAAGTTCCGGGACGGTAATGAAAAACTGTTTTTT.